The clone carrying this T cell receptor beta chain was seen a handful of times. Its target is not known. V trimming: 8 bases; J trimming: 8 bases; junction bases outside the gene matches: 12. Germline CDR1 ENHRY, CDR2 SYGVKD. The CDR3 is 15 residues long. The sample is drawn from a study of shared clonotypes between healthy human individuals. General study points: It was expected that sequencing depth would affect clonotype sharing among donors.

Several immunoSEQ 96-well plates shared each subset's DNA, each plate a replicate. Method: immunoSEQ multiplex PCR; TCRdb's copy keeps in-frame clones and lacks some. The table records some 300,000 clones, around 79% of them present only once. Recent acute infections and vaccinations were absent in the healthy HIV-negative adult donors. This TCR came from a man younger than 45 in good health. The sequencing sample was made of memory CD4+ T cells sorted from blood. Subset in this sample: CD45RA-negative fraction. The chain is built from TRBV10-3 and TRBJ2-1, with 10 positions matching TRBD2. CDR3 protein: CAISQREGLGDEQFF. CDR3 sequence (DNA): TGTGCCATCTCCCAGCGGGAGGGCCTGGGCGATGAGCAGTTCTTC.